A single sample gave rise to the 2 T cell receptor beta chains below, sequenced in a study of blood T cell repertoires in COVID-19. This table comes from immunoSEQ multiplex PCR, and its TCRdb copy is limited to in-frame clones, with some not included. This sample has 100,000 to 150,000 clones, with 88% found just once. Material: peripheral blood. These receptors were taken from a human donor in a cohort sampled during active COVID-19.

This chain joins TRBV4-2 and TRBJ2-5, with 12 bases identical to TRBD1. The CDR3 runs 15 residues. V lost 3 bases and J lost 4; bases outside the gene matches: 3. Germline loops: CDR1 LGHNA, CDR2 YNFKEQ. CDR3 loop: CASSHGTGGLETQYF. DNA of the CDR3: TGTGCCAGCAGCCACGGGACAGGGGGCTTAGAGACCCAGTACTTC.

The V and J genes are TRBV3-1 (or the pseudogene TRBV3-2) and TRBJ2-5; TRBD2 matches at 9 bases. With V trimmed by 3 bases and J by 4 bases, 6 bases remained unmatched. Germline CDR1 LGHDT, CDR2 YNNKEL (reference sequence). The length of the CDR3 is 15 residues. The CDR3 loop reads CASSHHSGRGETQYF. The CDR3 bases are TGTGCCAGCAGCCATCATAGCGGGAGAGGAGAGACCCAGTACTTC.